These 22 T cell receptor beta chains were all obtained from the same sample, sequenced in a study of T cell responses to AZD1222 COVID-19 vaccine. TCRdb's copy holds only in-frame clones and misses some; the assay was immunoSEQ multiplex PCR. The table has about 110,000 clones, 80% to 85% seen once. The source was peripheral blood, collected on day 0 of AZD1222 vaccination. The receptor set was obtained from an adult in good health.

DNA for the CDR3: TGTGCCAGCAGTTACGCCAGAGAATATGGCTACACCTTC. Its translation is CASSYAREYGYTF. The chain combines TRBV6-6 with TRBJ1-2; the D is unclear. Trimming shortened V by 2 bases and J by 5 bases, and 9 bases separated the two germline ends. Germline V gene sequence: CDR1 MNHNY, CDR2 SVGAGI (reference sequence). This CDR3 has 13 residues.

This clone appeared once. V is TRBV7-6 and J is TRBJ2-3; either TRBD1 or TRBD2 may supply D (5 bases each). The V gene's germline CDR1 is SGHVS and CDR2 FNYEAQ. The CDR3 spans 16 residues. V dropped 1 base and J dropped 3 bases, with 14 bases sitting between them. Here the CDR3 reads CASSLDLGVLTDTQYF. The CDR3 coding sequence is TGTGCCAGCAGCTTAGATCTGGGGGTGTTGACAGATACGCAGTATTTT.

The chain has TRBV3-1 (or the pseudogene TRBV3-2) and TRBJ1-5, with TRBD1 identical over 7 bases. V lost 4 bases and J lost 7; bases outside the gene matches: 7. CDR3 size: 14 residues. Germline V gives CDR1 LGHDT, CDR2 YNNKEL (reference sequence). CDR3 coding DNA: TGTGCCAGCAGCCGCTCACAGGGGCAGCAGCCCCAGCATTTT. It is translated as CASSRSQGQQPQHF.

J is TRBJ1-3 and V is TRBV5-1, with a weak D call TRBD1 (5 bases). The V gene's germline CDR1 is SGHRS and CDR2 YFSETQ. Trimming cost V 0 bases and J 0 bases, with 10 bases left between them. The CDR3 sequence is 16 residues long. CDR3 loop: CASSLAPGISGNTIYF. CDR3 bases: TGCGCCAGCAGCTTGGCCCCAGGGATCTCTGGAAACACCATATATTTT.

This clone was seen just once. The V call is TRBV7-2, the J call TRBJ1-6, with D maybe TRBD1 (5 bases). The CDR3 contains 17 residues. Germline V gene sequence: CDR1 SGHTA, CDR2 FQGNSA. V was cut by 5 bases and J by 2 bases, with 16 bases left in between. The CDR3 DNA follows: TGTGCCAGCAGCGGGGGGAGGGAAGGGACCTATAATTCACCCCTCCACTTT. Translated, it gives CASSGGREGTYNSPLHF.

The CDR3 loop is CASSPPKLGSPEQFF. As DNA, the CDR3 is TGTGCCAGCTCACCTCCCAAACTAGGTTCCCCTGAGCAGTTCTTC. The V and J genes are TRBV18 and TRBJ2-1, with D possibly being TRBD2 (5 bases). The length of the CDR3 is 15 residues. The V and J ends lost 3 bases and 9 bases respectively, with 18 bases between them. Per germline, CDR1 KGHSH and CDR2 LQKENI.

This chain uses TRBV7-8 with TRBJ2-5, with 10 bases aligning to TRBD2. V lost 1 base to trimming and J lost 5 bases; unmatched junction nucleotides: 7. In germline, CDR1 is SGHVS, CDR2 FQNEAQ. CDR3 size: 16 residues. CDR3 nucleotides: TGTGCCAGCAGCTTAGGGGCTAGCGGGAGTGGGGAGACCCAGTACTTC. Its protein product is CASSLGASGSGETQYF.

Here the CDR3 reads CASSTQRDQPQHF. In nucleotides, the CDR3 is TGTGCCAGCAGCACACAGAGAGATCAGCCCCAGCATTTT. The chain joins TRBV11-1 to TRBJ1-5, with D hard to call. Germline V gene data show CDR1 as SGHAT and CDR2 as FQDESV (reference sequence). The CDR3 sequence is 13 residues long. The V end was cut by 5 bases, the J end by 5 bases, with 10 bases between. Filled out from reference TRBV11-1 and TRBJ1-5, the complete variable domain reads EAEVAQSPRYKITEKSQAVAFWCDPISGHATLYWYRQILGQGPELLVQFQDESVVDDSQLPKDRFSAERLKGVDSTLKIQPAELGDSAMYLCASSTQRDQPQHFGDGTRLSIL.

This chain uses TRBV18 with TRBJ1-2; no clear D gene. Germline V gene data show CDR1 as KGHSH and CDR2 as LQKENI. There are 14 residues in the CDR3. Between the trimmed V and J ends, which lost 2 bases and 5 bases, there was a span of 12 bases. The CDR3 sequence is CASSPGAGEYGYTF. The CDR3, as DNA: TGTGCCAGCTCACCAGGCGCCGGGGAGTATGGCTACACCTTC.

The chain is built from TRBV29-1 and TRBJ1-4, with a tentative D call TRBD1 (5 bases). Germline V gene sequence: CDR1 SQVTM, CDR2 ANQGSEA. There are 14 residues in the CDR3. The V end lost 5 bases, the J end lost 4 bases, and 14 bases lay between the germline ends. The CDR3 protein is CSVSDSVFNEKLFF. CDR3 bases: TGCAGCGTTTCTGACAGCGTGTTTAATGAAAAACTGTTTTTT.

This rearrangement joins TRBV18 to TRBJ1-5, with 11 bases matching TRBD1. Losses at the gene ends were 2 bases for V and 6 bases for J; bases not matched to a gene: 3. Per germline, CDR1 KGHSH and CDR2 LQKENI. This CDR3 is built from 15 residues. The CDR3 DNA reads TGTGCCAGCTCACCAGGACAGGGGGCAGGTCAGCCCCAGCATTTT. Residues: CASSPGQGAGQPQHF. The entire variable domain, with the rest obtained from reference TRBV18 and TRBJ1-5, is as follows: NAGVMQNPRHLVRRRGQEARLRCSPMKGHSHVYWYRQLPEEGLKFMVYLQKENIIDESGMPKERFSAEFPKEGPSILRIQQVVRGDSAAYFCASSPGQGAGQPQHFGDGTRLSIL.

This chain uses TRBV5-4 with TRBJ2-4; D uncertain. The CDR3 loop spans 12 amino acids. With 3 bases removed from V and 5 bases from J, the gap between germline ends came to 6 bases. The germline gives CDR1 SGHNT, CDR2 YYREEE (reference sequence). The CDR3 protein is CASSSVENIQYF. CDR3 DNA: TGTGCCAGCAGCTCGGTTGAAAACATTCAGTACTTC.

DNA for the CDR3: TGTGCCAGCAGCGTCGGGACAGGATGGCGGTTCTCTGGAAACACCATATATTTT. Encoded protein: CASSVGTGWRFSGNTIYF. The chain couples TRBV9 to TRBJ1-3, with TRBD1 identical over 8 bases. CDR1 and CDR2 from the germline V gene are SGDLS and YYNGEE. The CDR3 totals 18 residues. The trim removed 2 bases at V and 0 bases at J, leaving 10 bases unmatched.

The gene calls are TRBV12-1 and TRBJ2-2; no check of the table's D call, TRBD1, against the DNA was made. TRBV12-1 is a pseudogene locus. The CDR3 totals 17 residues. CDR3 amino acids: CASSFVPPGQEDGELFF. Written as DNA, the CDR3 is TGTGCCAGCAGCTTTGTCCCCCCCGGACAGGAGGACGGGGAGCTGTTTTTT.

The rearrangement joins TRBV5-4 to TRBJ2-3; no firm D call. This CDR3 spans 13 amino acids. Trimming cost V 4 bases and J 7 bases, with 13 bases left between them. Per the germline V gene, CDR1 is SGHNT and CDR2 is YYREEE (reference sequence). The CDR3 region has the DNA TGTGCCAGCAGCCCGGACCTCGGGTATACGCAGTATTTT. Its protein product is CASSPDLGYTQYF.

The rearrangement links TRBV5-5 to TRBJ1-5; no definite D call. CDR3 size: 15 residues. CDR1 SGHKS and CDR2 YYEKEE come from the germline V gene (reference sequence). Trimming pared 0 bases from V and 7 bases from J, leaving 14 bases between. This chain's CDR3 is CASSLASLGMQPQHF. The CDR3, as DNA: TGTGCCAGCAGCTTGGCCAGTTTAGGGATGCAGCCCCAGCATTTT.

V usage is TRBV24-1 and J usage is TRBJ1-5; 7 nucleotides match TRBD1. Per the germline V gene, CDR1 is KGHDR and CDR2 is SFDVKD. The CDR3 is 14 amino acids. Unmatched junction bases numbered 5, after V lost 4 bases and J lost 6 bases. The chain's CDR3 is CATSDTQGFQPQHF. The CDR3 coding sequence is TGTGCCACCAGTGACACACAGGGGTTTCAGCCCCAGCATTTT.

This chain uses TRBV5-1 with TRBJ2-2; the D gene is possibly TRBD2 (5 bases). CDR3 length: 14 residues. Between the trimmed V and J ends, which lost 1 base and 7 bases, there was a span of 11 bases. Per the germline V gene, CDR1 is SGHRS and CDR2 is YFSETQ. In DNA form, the CDR3 reads TGCGCCAGCAGCTTGATTGAGGGAAACGGGGAGCTGTTTTTT. Its translation: CASSLIEGNGELFF.

The rearrangement links TRBV28 to TRBJ1-1; tentatively, D is TRBD1 (6 bases). Germline V gene data show CDR1 as MDHEN and CDR2 as SYDVKM. The CDR3 length is 15 residues. With 5 bases removed from V and 5 bases from J, the gap between germline ends came to 18 bases. The CDR3 sequence: CASSVSQGRWTEAFF. The CDR3 coding sequence is TGTGCCAGCAGTGTAAGCCAGGGGAGATGGACTGAAGCTTTCTTT.

The chain uses TRBV6-2 or TRBV6-3 and TRBJ2-7; 12 bases are shared with TRBD2. Germline V lookup: CDR1 MNHEY, CDR2 SVGEGT. CDR3 length equals 17 residues. Trimming at V came to 6 bases and at J to 1 base, leaving 10 bases not matched to a gene. This CDR3 is CASSTYWTSGTSYEQYF. As DNA, the CDR3 is TGTGCCAGCAGCACTTATTGGACTAGCGGGACTTCCTACGAGCAGTACTTC.

The rearrangement joins TRBV29-1 to TRBJ1-2, with 7 bases fitting TRBD1. With 4 bases clipped from V and 4 bases from J, the junction kept 3 bases outside the gene matches. Germline lookup yields CDR1 SQVTM and CDR2 ANQGSEA. CDR3 length: 12 amino acids. In nucleotides, the CDR3 is TGCAGCGTTGGGGACAGCATCTATGGCTACACCTTC. It is translated as CSVGDSIYGYTF.

The J gene is TRBJ2-5, the V gene TRBV2, with TRBD1 identical over 9 bases. This CDR3 region has 15 residues. The V and J ends lost 4 bases and 4 bases, in that order; junction bases with no gene match: 7. Germline CDR1 SNHLY, CDR2 FYNNEI. CDR3 loop: CASSAEQGAGETQYF. CDR3 nucleotides: TGTGCCAGCAGTGCCGAACAGGGGGCGGGAGAGACCCAGTACTTC. The full variable domain, its missing parts supplied by reference TRBV2 and TRBJ2-5, is EPEVTQTPSHQVTQMGQEVILRCVPISNHLYFYWYRQILGQKVEFLVSFYNNEISEKSEIFDDQFSVERPDGSNFTLKIRSTKLEDSAMYFCASSAEQGAGETQYFGPGTRLLVL.